This T cell receptor (beta chain) was found in a study of T cells after somatic rescue of genetic block. Germline CDR1 and CDR2: SQVTM and ANQGSEA. The CDR3 runs to 12 residues. The V and J ends lost 2 bases and 4 bases respectively, with 9 bases between them. Data came from immunoSEQ multiplex PCR; TCRdb stores just in-frame clones and leaves some out. This table holds approximately 12,000 clones, around 70% found once. This chain joins TRBV29-1 and TRBJ2-7; no clear D. The sequence was collected from a boy younger than 18. Sequenced material: peripheral blood mononuclear cells (PBMCs). CDR3 residues: CSVETGLYEQYF. Written as DNA, the CDR3 is TGCAGCGTTGAAACGGGTCTTTACGAGCAGTACTTC.